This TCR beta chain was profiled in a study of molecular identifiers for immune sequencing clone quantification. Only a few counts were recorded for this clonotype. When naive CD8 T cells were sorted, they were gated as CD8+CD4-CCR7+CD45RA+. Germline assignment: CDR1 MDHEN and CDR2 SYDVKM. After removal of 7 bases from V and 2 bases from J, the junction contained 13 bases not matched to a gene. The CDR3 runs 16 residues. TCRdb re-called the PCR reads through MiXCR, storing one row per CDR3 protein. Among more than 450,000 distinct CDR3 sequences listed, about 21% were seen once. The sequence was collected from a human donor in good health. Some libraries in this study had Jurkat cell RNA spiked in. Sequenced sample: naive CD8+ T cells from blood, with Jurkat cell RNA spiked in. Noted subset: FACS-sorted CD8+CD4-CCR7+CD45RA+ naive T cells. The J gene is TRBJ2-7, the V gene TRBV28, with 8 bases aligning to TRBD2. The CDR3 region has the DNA TGTGCCAGCACCGATAGGATCGGGGGGGGAGCCTACGAGCAGTACTTC. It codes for CASTDRIGGGAYEQYF. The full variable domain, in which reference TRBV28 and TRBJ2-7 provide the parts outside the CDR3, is DVKVTQSSRYLVKRTGEKVFLECVQDMDHENMFWYRQDPGLGLRLIYFSYDVKMKEKGDIPEGYSVSREKKERFSLILESASTNQTSMYLCASTDRIGGGAYEQYFGPGTRLTVT.